A single TCR beta chain is shown here with its context. Its target is not known. The CDR3 is 12 amino acids. The V end lost 9 bases, the J end lost 6 bases, and 13 bases lay between the germline ends. Germline V lookup: CDR1 LNHNV, CDR2 YYDKDF (reference sequence). The source of the sample is a study of cytomegalovirus exposure and HLA in healthy donors. Findings and caveats of the study: CMV serostatus was the only immune exposure information that was available. Some V segments, TRBV6-2 and TRBV6-3 among them, were indistinguishable and were therefore excluded.

Both 60 Vbeta primers and 13 Jbeta primers went into the PCR. The protocol was immunoSEQ multiplex PCR, while the TCRdb copy is restricted to in-frame clones and leaves out a portion. Of about 200,000 clones in the sample, approximately 78% were seen once. This receptor was identified in a woman in her fifties or sixties in good health and CMV-seropositive. Input material: PBMCs. This chain links TRBV15 with TRBJ2-3, with D maybe TRBD2 (6 bases). The CDR3 sequence: CATSRETDTQYF. CDR3 nucleotides: TGTGCCACTAGTCGGGAGACTGATACGCAGTATTTT.